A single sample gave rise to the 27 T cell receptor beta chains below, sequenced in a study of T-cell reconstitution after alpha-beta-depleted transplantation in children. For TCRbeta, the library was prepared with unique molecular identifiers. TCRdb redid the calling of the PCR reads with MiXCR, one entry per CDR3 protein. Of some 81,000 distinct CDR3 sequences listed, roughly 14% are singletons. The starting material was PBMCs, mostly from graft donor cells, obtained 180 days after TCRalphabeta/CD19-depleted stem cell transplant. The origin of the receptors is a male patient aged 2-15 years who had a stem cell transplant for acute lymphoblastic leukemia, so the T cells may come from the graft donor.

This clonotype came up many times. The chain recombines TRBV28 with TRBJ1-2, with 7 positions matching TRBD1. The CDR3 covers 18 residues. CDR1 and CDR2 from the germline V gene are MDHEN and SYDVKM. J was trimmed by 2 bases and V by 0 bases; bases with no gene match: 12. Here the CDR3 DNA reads TGTGCCAGCAGTTTATGGAGGGTCAAGGGACAGCAAAACTATGGCTACACCTTC. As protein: CASSLWRVKGQQNYGYTF.

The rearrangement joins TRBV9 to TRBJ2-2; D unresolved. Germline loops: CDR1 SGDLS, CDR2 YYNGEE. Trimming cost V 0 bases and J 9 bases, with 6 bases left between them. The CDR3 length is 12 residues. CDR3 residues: CASSVASRELFF. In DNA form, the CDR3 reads TGTGCCAGCAGCGTAGCAAGCAGGGAGCTGTTTTTT.

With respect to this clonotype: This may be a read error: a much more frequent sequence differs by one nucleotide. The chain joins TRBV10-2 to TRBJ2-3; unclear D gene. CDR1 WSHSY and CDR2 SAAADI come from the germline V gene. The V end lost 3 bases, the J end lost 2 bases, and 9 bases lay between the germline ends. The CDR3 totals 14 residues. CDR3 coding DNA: TGCGCCAGCAGTGAACAATCGGACACAGATACGCAGTATTTT. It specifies CASSEQSDTDTQYF.

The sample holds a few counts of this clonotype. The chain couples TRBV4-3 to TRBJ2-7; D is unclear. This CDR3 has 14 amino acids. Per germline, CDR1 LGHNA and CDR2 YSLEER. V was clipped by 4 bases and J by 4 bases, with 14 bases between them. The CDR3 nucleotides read TGCGCCAGCAGCCCTTGGACGGGCAGTTACGAGCAGTACTTC. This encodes CASSPWTGSYEQYF.

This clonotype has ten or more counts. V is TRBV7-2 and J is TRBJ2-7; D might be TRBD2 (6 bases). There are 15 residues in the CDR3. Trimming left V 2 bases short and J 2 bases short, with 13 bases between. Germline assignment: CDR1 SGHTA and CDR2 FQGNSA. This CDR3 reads CASSLKLGGAYEQYF. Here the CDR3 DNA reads TGTGCCAGCAGCTTAAAGTTAGGAGGGGCCTACGAGCAGTACTTC.

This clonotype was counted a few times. The CDR3 sequence is CASSFDRDSEQYF. The CDR3, as DNA: TGTGCCAGCAGTTTTGACAGGGATTCCGAGCAGTACTTC. V is TRBV12-3 or TRBV12-4 and J is TRBJ2-7; 7 bases fit TRBD1. The CDR3 has 13 amino acids. V was pared by 3 bases and J by 6 bases, with 5 bases of the junction left unmatched.

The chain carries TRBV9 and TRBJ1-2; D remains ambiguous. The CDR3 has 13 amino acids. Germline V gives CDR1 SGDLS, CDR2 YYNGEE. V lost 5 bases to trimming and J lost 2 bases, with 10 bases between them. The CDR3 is CASRMGENYGYTF. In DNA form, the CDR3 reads TGTGCCAGCAGGATGGGAGAAAACTATGGCTACACCTTC.

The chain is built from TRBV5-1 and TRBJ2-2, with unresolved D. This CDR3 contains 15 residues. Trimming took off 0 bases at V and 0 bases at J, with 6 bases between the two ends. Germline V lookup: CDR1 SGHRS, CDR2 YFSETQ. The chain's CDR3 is CASSLGPPNTGELFF. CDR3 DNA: TGCGCCAGCAGCTTGGGACCGCCGAACACCGGGGAGCTGTTTTTT.

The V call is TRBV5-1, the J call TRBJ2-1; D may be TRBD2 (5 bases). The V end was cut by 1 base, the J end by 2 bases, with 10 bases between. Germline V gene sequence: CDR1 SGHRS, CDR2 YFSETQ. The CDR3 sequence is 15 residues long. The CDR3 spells CASSLLGVTYNEQFF. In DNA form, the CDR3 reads TGCGCCAGCAGCTTGCTGGGAGTAACCTACAATGAGCAGTTCTTC.

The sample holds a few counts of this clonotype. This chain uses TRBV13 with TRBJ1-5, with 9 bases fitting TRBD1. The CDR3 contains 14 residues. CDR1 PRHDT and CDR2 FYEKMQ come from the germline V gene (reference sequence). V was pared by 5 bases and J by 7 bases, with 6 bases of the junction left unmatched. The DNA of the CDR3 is TGTGCCAGCAGCATCGGGACAGGGCGCCAGCCCCAGCATTTT. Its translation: CASSIGTGRQPQHF. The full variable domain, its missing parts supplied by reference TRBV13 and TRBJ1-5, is AAGVIQSPRHLIKEKRETATLKCYPIPRHDTVYWYQQGPGQDPQFLISFYEKMQSDKGSIPDRFSAQQFSDYHSELNMSSLELGDSALYFCASSIGTGRQPQHFGDGTRLSIL.

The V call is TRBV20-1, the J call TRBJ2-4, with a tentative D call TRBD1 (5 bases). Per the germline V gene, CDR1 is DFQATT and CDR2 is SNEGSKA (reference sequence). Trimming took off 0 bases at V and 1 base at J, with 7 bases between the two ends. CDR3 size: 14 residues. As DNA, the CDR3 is TGCAGTGCTAGAGATGCAGGGGCCAAAAACATTCAGTACTTC. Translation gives CSARDAGAKNIQYF.

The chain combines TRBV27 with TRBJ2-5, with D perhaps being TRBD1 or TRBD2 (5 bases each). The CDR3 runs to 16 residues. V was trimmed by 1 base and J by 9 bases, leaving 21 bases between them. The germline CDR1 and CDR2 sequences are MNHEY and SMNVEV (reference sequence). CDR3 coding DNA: TGTGCCAGCAGTTTATACGGCTGGGCCTCCATGGGGGCCCAGTACTTC. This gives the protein CASSLYGWASMGAQYF.

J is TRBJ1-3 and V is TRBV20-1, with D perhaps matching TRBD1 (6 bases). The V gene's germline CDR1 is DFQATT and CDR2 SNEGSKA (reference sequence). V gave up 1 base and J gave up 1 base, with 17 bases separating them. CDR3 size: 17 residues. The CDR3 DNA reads TGCAGTGCTAGAGCAGCCTGGGACACCGGGTCTGGAAACACCATATATTTT. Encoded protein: CSARAAWDTGSGNTIYF.

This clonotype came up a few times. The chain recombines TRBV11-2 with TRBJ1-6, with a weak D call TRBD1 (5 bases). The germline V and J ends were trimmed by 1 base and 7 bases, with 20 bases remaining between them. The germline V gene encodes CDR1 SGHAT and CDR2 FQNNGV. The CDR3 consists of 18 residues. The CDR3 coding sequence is TGTGCCAGCAGCTTAGTACCCCTCGTAACATGGACAAATTCACCCCTCCACTTT. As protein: CASSLVPLVTWTNSPLHF.

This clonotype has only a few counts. The CDR3 region has the DNA TGTGCCAGCAGACCTTCGAGACTAGCGGGGTACGAGCAGTACTTC. It yields the protein CASRPSRLAGYEQYF. The V gene is TRBV6-2 or TRBV6-3, the J gene TRBJ2-7, with 11 nucleotides matching TRBD2. The CDR3 is made up of 15 amino acids. Germline CDR1 and CDR2: MNHEY and SVGEGT. With 6 bases clipped from V and 4 bases from J, the junction kept 8 bases outside the gene matches.

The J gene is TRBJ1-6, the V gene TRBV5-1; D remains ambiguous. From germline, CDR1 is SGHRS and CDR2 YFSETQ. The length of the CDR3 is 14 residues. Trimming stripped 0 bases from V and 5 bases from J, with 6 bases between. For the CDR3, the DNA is TGCGCCAGCAGCTTGGACAGCAATAATTCACCCCTCCACTTT. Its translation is CASSLDSNNSPLHF.

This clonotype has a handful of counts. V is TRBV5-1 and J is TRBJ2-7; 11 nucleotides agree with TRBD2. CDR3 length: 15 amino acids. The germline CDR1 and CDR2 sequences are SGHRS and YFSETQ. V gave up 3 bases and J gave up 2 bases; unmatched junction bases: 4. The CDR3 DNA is TGCGCCAGCAGCTCCCCTAGCGGGGGGACCTACGAGCAGTACTTC. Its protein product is CASSSPSGGTYEQYF. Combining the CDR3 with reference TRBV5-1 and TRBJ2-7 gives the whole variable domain KAGVTQTPRYLIKTRGQQVTLSCSPISGHRSVSWYQQTPGQGLQFLFEYFSETQRNKGNFPGRFSGRQFSNSRSEMNVSTLELGDSALYLCASSSPSGGTYEQYFGPGTRLTVT.

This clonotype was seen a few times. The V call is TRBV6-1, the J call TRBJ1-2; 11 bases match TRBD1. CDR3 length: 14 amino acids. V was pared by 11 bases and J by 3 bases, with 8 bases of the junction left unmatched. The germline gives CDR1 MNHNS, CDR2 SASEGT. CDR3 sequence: CAGRDRGGDYGYTF. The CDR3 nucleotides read TGTGCCGGCCGGGACAGGGGGGGAGACTATGGCTACACCTTC.

CDR3 DNA: TGTGCCAGCAGCCGGACCGGACAGGGCCTGGGAGCCCAAGAGACCCAGTACTTC. Encoded protein: CASSRTGQGLGAQETQYF. The J gene is TRBJ2-5, the V gene TRBV28; 8 bases agree with TRBD1. V trimming: 6 bases; J trimming: 1 base; junction bases outside the gene matches: 16. CDR1 and CDR2 (germline): MDHEN, SYDVKM. The CDR3 covers 18 residues.

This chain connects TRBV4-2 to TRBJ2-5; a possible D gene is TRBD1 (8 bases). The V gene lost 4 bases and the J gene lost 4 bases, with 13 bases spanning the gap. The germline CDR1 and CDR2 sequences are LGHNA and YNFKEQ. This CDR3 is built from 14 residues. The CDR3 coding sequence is TGTGCCAGCAGCCCGACAGGGGAGGGAGAGACCCAGTACTTC. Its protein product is CASSPTGEGETQYF.

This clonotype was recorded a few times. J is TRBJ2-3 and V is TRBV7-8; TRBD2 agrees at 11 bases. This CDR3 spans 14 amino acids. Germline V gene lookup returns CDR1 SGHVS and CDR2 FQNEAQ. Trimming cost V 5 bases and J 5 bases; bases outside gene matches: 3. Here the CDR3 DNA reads TGTGCCAGCAGCCACCTAGCGGGAGGAGATACGCAGTATTTT. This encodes CASSHLAGGDTQYF. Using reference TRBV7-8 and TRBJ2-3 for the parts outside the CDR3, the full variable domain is GAGVSQSPRYKVAKRGQDVALRCDPISGHVSLFWYQQALGQGPEFLTYFQNEAQLDKSGLPSDRFFAERPEGSVSTLKIQRTQQEDSAVYLCASSHLAGGDTQYFGPGTRLTVL.

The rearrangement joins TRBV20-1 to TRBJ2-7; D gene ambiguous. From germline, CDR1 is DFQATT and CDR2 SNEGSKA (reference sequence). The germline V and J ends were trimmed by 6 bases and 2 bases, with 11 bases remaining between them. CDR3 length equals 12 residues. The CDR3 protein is CSAQQGPYEQYF. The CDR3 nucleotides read TGCAGTGCCCAACAAGGTCCCTACGAGCAGTACTTC.

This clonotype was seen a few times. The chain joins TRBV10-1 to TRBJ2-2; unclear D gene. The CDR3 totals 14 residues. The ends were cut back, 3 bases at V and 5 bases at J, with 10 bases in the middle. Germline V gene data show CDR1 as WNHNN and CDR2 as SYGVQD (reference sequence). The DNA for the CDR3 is TGCGCCAGCAGTGACCGGAGAACTACCGGGGAGCTGTTTTTT. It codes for CASSDRRTTGELFF.

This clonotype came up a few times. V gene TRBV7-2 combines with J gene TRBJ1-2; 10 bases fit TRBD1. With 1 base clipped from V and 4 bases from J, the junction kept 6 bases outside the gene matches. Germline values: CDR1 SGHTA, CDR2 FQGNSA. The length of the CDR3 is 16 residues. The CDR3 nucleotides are TGTGCCAGCAGCTTAGTGGGGACAGGGGCGACCTATGGCTACACCTTC. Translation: CASSLVGTGATYGYTF.

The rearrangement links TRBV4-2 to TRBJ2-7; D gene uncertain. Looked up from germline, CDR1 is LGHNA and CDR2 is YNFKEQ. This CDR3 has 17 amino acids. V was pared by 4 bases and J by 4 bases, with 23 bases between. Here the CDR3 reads CASSPLPHRDISYEQYF. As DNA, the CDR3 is TGTGCCAGCAGCCCCCTTCCTCATAGGGATATCTCGTACGAGCAGTACTTC.

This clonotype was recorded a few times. The CDR3: CAISPGLAGVTDTQYF. The DNA for the CDR3 is TGTGCCATCAGTCCGGGACTAGCGGGAGTTACAGATACGCAGTATTTT. This chain uses TRBV10-3 with TRBJ2-3, with 14 bases that match TRBD2. Unmatched junction bases numbered 4, after V lost 5 bases and J lost 3 bases. The CDR3 consists of 16 residues. Germline-derived CDR1 and CDR2 are ENHRY and SYGVKD.

Here the CDR3 reads CASSQDRGEATQYF. In DNA form, the CDR3 reads TGCGCCAGCAGCCAAGATCGGGGGGAGGCGACCCAGTACTTC. V gene TRBV4-3 combines with J gene TRBJ2-5; 7 bases map to TRBD2. CDR1 is LGHNA, CDR2 YSLEER, per germline. With V trimmed by 0 bases and J by 7 bases, 5 bases remained unmatched. The CDR3 has 14 residues.